The 13 T cell receptor beta chains below all came from one sample that was sequenced in a study of monozygotic twins with inflammatory bowel disease. Following a re-call of the 5' RACE reads, TCRdb has one entry per CDR3 protein and lacks DNA. The specimen's table records 400,000 to 500,000 distinct CDR3 sequences. The sequencing sample was made of blood. Source of these receptors: a human donor with ulcerative colitis or Crohn's disease, or a healthy co-twin of an affected twin (not recorded which).

The genes are TRBV6-5 and TRBJ2-3; there is no DNA to check the TCRdb D call of TRBD2. CDR3 length: 16 residues. Germline V gives CDR1 MNHEY, CDR2 SVGAGI. CDR3: CASSSVGPTILDTQYF.

The rearrangement links TRBV27 to TRBJ2-2; the TRBD2 assignment by TCRdb is unverifiable without DNA. The CDR3 length is 13 residues. Germline CDR1 MNHEY, CDR2 SMNVEV (reference sequence). This chain's CDR3 is CASKIEGAGELFF.

The gene calls are TRBV14 and TRBJ2-2; TCRdb selects TRBD1, and the lack of DNA leaves this call unchecked. This CDR3 has 17 residues. Germline CDR1 is SGHDN and CDR2 is FVKESK. The CDR3 here is CASSRRPGDANTGELFF.

The V gene is TRBV5-5, the J gene TRBJ1-5. The CDR3 extends over 14 amino acids. Germline V gene lookup returns CDR1 SGHKS and CDR2 YYEKEE (reference sequence). The CDR3 sequence is CASSSGLVRQPQHF.

CDR3 region: CASSYSFNARGGGYTF. The V call is TRBV6-5, the J call TRBJ1-2; absent DNA, TCRdb's TRBD1 call cannot be checked. This CDR3 spans 16 amino acids. Germline CDR1 is MNHEY and CDR2 is SVGAGI.

The V and J genes are TRBV7-9 and TRBJ2-1; TCRdb's assignment of TRBD2 cannot be checked, as there is no DNA. The V gene's germline CDR1 is SEHNR and CDR2 FQNEAQ (reference sequence). This CDR3 contains 16 residues. The CDR3: CASSLLPAGSYNEQFF.

The chain is built from TRBV5-5 and TRBJ1-1; TCRdb returns TRBD1, unconfirmable since there is no DNA. Germline CDR1 is SGHKS and CDR2 is YYEKEE (reference sequence). The CDR3 runs to 18 residues. The CDR3 sequence: CASSTPKGRGFMNTEAFF.

CDR3 sequence: CASSDRLAGERETQYF. This chain joins TRBV2 and TRBJ2-5; TCRdb's D gene call, TRBD2, goes unchecked for lack of DNA. The CDR3 extends over 16 amino acids. Germline lookup yields CDR1 SNHLY and CDR2 FYNNEI. Filled out from reference TRBV2 and TRBJ2-5, the complete variable domain reads EPEVTQTPSHQVTQMGQEVILRCVPISNHLYFYWYRQILGQKVEFLVSFYNNEISEKSEIFDDQFSVERPDGSNFTLKIRSTKLEDSAMYFCASSDRLAGERETQYFGPGTRLLVL.

The rearrangement links TRBV5-4 to TRBJ2-5; TCRdb calls TRBD2, which cannot be checked without DNA. Germline V gives CDR1 SGHNT, CDR2 YYREEE (reference sequence). This CDR3 has 15 residues. CDR3 amino acids: CASSFVGGGQETQYF.

The chain is built from TRBV7-8 and TRBJ1-4; TCRdb's D gene call, TRBD1, goes unchecked for lack of DNA. The germline gives CDR1 SGHVS, CDR2 FQNEAQ. The CDR3 length is 16 residues. CDR3 loop: CASSLGDASTNEKLFF.

The chain employs TRBV28 and TRBJ1-5. The germline CDR1 and CDR2 sequences are MDHEN and SYDVKM. The CDR3 is 15 amino acids. The CDR3 sequence is CASIPSFGDNQPQHF.

This chain uses TRBV2 with TRBJ1-4. The CDR3 is 18 amino acids. Per the germline V gene, CDR1 is SNHLY and CDR2 is FYNNEI. The CDR3 reads CASSEARARKGPIGKLFF.

The chain combines TRBV27 with TRBJ2-5. The CDR3 extends over 17 amino acids. The germline V gene encodes CDR1 MNHEY and CDR2 SMNVEV (reference sequence). Here the CDR3 reads CASSLSRSEGLQETQYF.